Listed below are T cell receptor beta chains from one sample, sequenced in a study of blood T cell repertoires in COVID-19. Sequenced by immunoSEQ multiplex PCR; TCRdb stores in-frame clones only, minus some. The sample has roughly 250,000 clones, around 85% seen once. The specimen sequenced was peripheral blood. The receptors stem from a human donor with COVID-19, enrolled during active disease. The donor label of this sample is uncertain. CDR3s include the opening cysteine and the closing phenylalanine or tryptophan. The order of the fields is V gene, J gene, CDR3 protein.

v_gene: TRBV7-2
j_gene: TRBJ2-3
CDR3aa: CASRPGLAGTDTQYF

v_gene: TRBV4-3
j_gene: TRBJ2-5
CDR3aa: CASSQDTGKETQYF

v_gene: TRBV28
j_gene: TRBJ1-1
CDR3aa: CASSFMWRQNLYEAFF

v_gene: TRBV15
j_gene: TRBJ2-1
CDR3aa: CATSRVAGPYNEQFF

v_gene: TRBV7-2
j_gene: TRBJ2-7
CDR3aa: CASSLGRVPHEQYF

v_gene: TRBV4-3
j_gene: TRBJ1-2
CDR3aa: CASSQEWKGAQGYTF

v_gene: TRBV5-1
j_gene: TRBJ1-1
CDR3aa: CASSLLPGDRVNTEAFF

v_gene: TRBV7-8
j_gene: TRBJ1-5
CDR3aa: CASSLGAENQPQHF

v_gene: TRBV7-9
j_gene: TRBJ1-4
CDR3aa: CASSIPGSQMMFF

v_gene: TRBV2
j_gene: TRBJ1-3
CDR3aa: CASQGAGNTIYF

v_gene: TRBV9
j_gene: TRBJ2-7
CDR3aa: CASSVQGADEQYF

v_gene: TRBV5-1
j_gene: TRBJ2-1
CDR3aa: CASSFGTSGNNEQFF

v_gene: TRBV27
j_gene: TRBJ1-1
CDR3aa: CASSPSRVNTEAFF

v_gene: TRBV19
j_gene: TRBJ2-3
CDR3aa: CASSPLAGGTDTQYF

v_gene: TRBV5-6
j_gene: TRBJ1-2
CDR3aa: CASSPVIGTGRSGYTF

v_gene: TRBV7-9
j_gene: TRBJ2-1
CDR3aa: CASSLGLGEGSYNEQFF

v_gene: TRBV19
j_gene: TRBJ1-1
CDR3aa: CASRGLGQGKNTEAFF

v_gene: TRBV7-9
j_gene: TRBJ2-6
CDR3aa: CASSLFETGSSGANVLTF

v_gene: TRBV19
j_gene: TRBJ1-5
CDR3aa: CASTWDRAQPQHF

v_gene: TRBV27
j_gene: TRBJ1-2
CDR3aa: CASSTTTGAGYTF

v_gene: TRBV28
j_gene: TRBJ2-1
CDR3aa: CASNSIGTPLTGLYNEQFF

v_gene: TRBV29-1
j_gene: TRBJ1-5
CDR3aa: CSTRTGGDQPQHF

v_gene: TRBV2
j_gene: TRBJ2-7
CDR3aa: CASSGLAGLYEQYF

v_gene: TRBV7-2
j_gene: TRBJ1-5
CDR3aa: CASSLRQGDQPQHF

v_gene: TRBV19
j_gene: TRBJ1-6
CDR3aa: CASSPTGGGESPLHF

v_gene: TRBV15
j_gene: TRBJ2-3
CDR3aa: CATSRELAGRAGTDTQYF

v_gene: TRBV5-1
j_gene: TRBJ1-4
CDR3aa: CASSFGQSFGEKLFF

v_gene: TRBV9
j_gene: TRBJ2-7
CDR3aa: CASSASLAGVAEQYF

v_gene: TRBV2
j_gene: TRBJ2-3
CDR3aa: CASSEIRLAGADTQYF

v_gene: TRBV28
j_gene: TRBJ1-2
CDR3aa: CASGRAPYGYTF

v_gene: TRBV7-3
j_gene: TRBJ2-7
CDR3aa: CASSLTGNSGSYEQYF

v_gene: TRBV10-3
j_gene: TRBJ2-7
CDR3aa: CAISSVAGGPGEEEQYF

v_gene: TRBV10-3
j_gene: TRBJ2-3
CDR3aa: CAIRGREGTDTQYF

v_gene: TRBV30
j_gene: TRBJ1-4
CDR3aa: CAWSVRYSGVGEEKLFF

v_gene: TRBV10-3
j_gene: TRBJ1-2
CDR3aa: CAISEDRGRENGYTF

v_gene: TRBV7-9
j_gene: TRBJ2-3
CDR3aa: CASSATGEATQYF

v_gene: TRBV14
j_gene: TRBJ1-3
CDR3aa: CASSQVRQGWGNTIYF